This TCR beta chain was identified in a study of cytomegalovirus exposure and HLA in healthy donors (TCRdb year 2017). In terms of the full investigation: An earlier analysis of approximately 590 of the donors reported approximately 300 Gb of sequence data and some 120 million unique TCR beta sequences from 150 million to 200 million T cells. An early release that covered 500 to 800 HLA-typed donors contained approximately 300 gigabases of sequencing data and about 84 million unique TCR sequences. Of the approximately 370 genotyped donors, 75% to 85% were placed in the genetic ancestry cluster associated with self-reported Caucasian donors. The study aimed to test whether signatures of past pathogen exposure could be identified by cataloging public T cell receptors. The study profiled the T cell repertoires of fewer than 850 subjects by immunosequencing and related them to cytomegalovirus serostatus. A separate validation cohort of about 110 different subjects was used in addition to the 666-subject first cohort. To predict cytomegalovirus infection status, the study brought together high-throughput TCR immunosequencing, statistical association of individual TCRs with disease status, and machine learning. To study patterns of TCR occurrence, a later analysis re-analyzed previously published TCR beta repertoires from hundreds of donors and added high-resolution HLA genotyping. Rather than drawing on any new phenotypic data, the later analysis identified candidate immune exposures from TCR beta sequences and the way those sequences occurred across donors. An earlier analysis of several hundred of the donors used high-throughput TCR beta sequencing to judge whether each TCR beta V gene segment behaved as functional or pseudogenic. Donor age, sex, ethnicity and CMV serostatus were collected together with the repertoire data. In a later genetic analysis, genome-wide SNP genotypes for about three fifths of the roughly 670 donors were used, and that subset was treated as a discovery cohort. All discovery cohort repertoires had been generated on a single sequencing platform. HLA typing included class I and class II loci at four-digit resolution. The number of donors typed differed by locus, with roughly 620-630 for A, B, C, DRB1 and DQB1, 522 for DQA1, over 600 for DPA1, and around 460 for DPB1. Roughly five DR-DQ haplotypes were handled as single units for association and clustering because linkage in the cohort was strong. On average, around 240,000 unique TCR beta nucleotide sequences were sequenced per donor among a few hundred genotyped donors of the cohort, with roughly 20% of those sequences being non-productive. What the work shows at the level of the full study, not this receptor alone: A later analysis reported that several top co-occurrence clusters appeared linked to parvovirus B19, influenza, CMV and Epstein-Barr virus. Assigning TCR associations to individual alleles was difficult when HLA alleles, especially DR and DQ, strongly co-occurred. Specific HLA alleles were associated with 16,951 TCR beta sequences at a false discovery rate of 0.05 in a later analysis. In a later genetic analysis, fewer N-insertions in productive TCRs were reported among donors in an Asian-associated ancestry cluster than the roughly 640-donor mean. For the cohort, immune exposure information was limited to CMV serostatus. Because HLA typing was unavailable for some donors at each locus, only the typed subset was used in association tests. In the study, 164 TCR beta chains were listed as associated with cytomegalovirus. The presence/absence analyses assumed that sequencing depth was roughly uniform across donors, and that assumption may not be true. A further reported finding was that TCR beta sequences accurately predicted the HLA-A and HLA-B alleles for most subjects in the first cohort. According to a later analysis, TCR association rates differed among HLA loci, with DRB1 alleles showing the most associated TCRs and HLA-C alleles showing the fewest. An association between a missense DCLRE1C variant and V-gene and J-gene trimming of TCR beta chains was found in a later genetic analysis and replicated in an independent cohort. In an earlier analysis of a few hundred of the donors, most TCR beta V segments were observed in productive rearrangements about 90% or about 30% of the time, broadly matching IMGT annotations. The 87-base-pair reads could not distinguish some IMGT-functional V segments, including TRBV6-2 and TRBV6-3, so those segments were excluded. In vitro tests confirmed that a few of the cytomegalovirus-associated TCR beta chains recognize cytomegalovirus antigens. The classifier was reported to diagnose cytomegalovirus status with high specificity and sensitivity in both the original and validation cohorts. The sequencing pipeline was judged likely to have produced a cluster of highly shared sequence variants as a technical artifact. Only TCR beta chains were sequenced in this cohort, and the absence of alpha or paired-chain data limited detectable features. In a later analysis, HLA-associated TCR beta chains were found to be more clonally expanded and to have lower generation probabilities than equally common non-associated chains. Linkage disequilibrium might explain the correlated functional status among segregating V segments, but an unknown experimental factor could not be excluded. According to the authors, the approach could potentially be generalized to other disease states and immunological phenotypes. Because counts were too low, about 15 rarely observed V segments, including chromosome 9 orphons, were left out of the earlier analysis of 587 of the donors. A later analysis found that most CMV-associated TCR beta chains appeared HLA-restricted, with HLA associations seemingly driven largely by CMV exposure. Most TCR sequences were observed very rarely across donors, whereas some public TCRs were present in many individuals.

The germline ends are 17 bases apart after V is trimmed by 6 bases and J by 3 bases. Based on the germline V gene (reference sequence), the CDR1 and CDR2 sequences are MNHEY and SMNVEV. The CDR3 sequence holds 15 residues, the cysteine and phenylalanine included. The DNA shown is the 45-base CDR3, in frame from base 1. Libraries were built with the immunoSEQ multiplex PCR assay. A mixture of 60 forward primers for TCR Vbeta segments and 13 reverse primers for TCR Jbeta segments was used in the multiplex PCR. The CDR3 region of rearranged TCR beta genes was amplified from genomic DNA with a multiplex PCR assay. The amplified TCR beta libraries were sequenced on the Illumina HiSeq System as 87-base-pair reads. On the study's bioinformatics: In a later analysis, tens of millions of unique TCR beta chains were counted across the 500 to 850 repertoires, and around 10 million of these chains were shared by at least two donors. Raw reads were error-corrected and collapsed into unique sequences with a nearest-neighbor algorithm that merged closely related sequences to remove PCR and sequencing errors. CDR3 sequences were aligned to IMGT reference sequences to assign V, D and J gene segments. For a sequence to be retained, a match of at least six nucleotides to both a V gene segment and a J gene segment was required. Rearrangements were called productive when the CDR3 lacked stop codons and stayed in frame with V and J; all others were non-productive. Following IMGT convention, CDR3 was defined as the stretch from the second conserved V-encoded cysteine up to the conserved J-encoded phenylalanine. In an earlier analysis of some 550 of the donors, sequences lacking an unambiguous match to a single V gene segment were excluded. In an earlier analysis of 587 of the donors, a V segment was called functional when productive rearrangements were above 56.7%, and segregating when the standard deviation between donors exceeded 5%. A statistical classification framework was built for diagnosing cytomegalovirus status from the catalog of TCR beta chain sequences. In a later analysis, V and J genes were assigned by comparing TCR nucleotide sequences against IMGT/GENE-DB human TR gene sequences. A later analysis assigned CDR3 sequences and most-parsimonious VDJ recombination scenarios with the TCRdist pipeline. In a later analysis, every TCR beta chain was defined by the combination of its CDR3 amino acid sequence and its V-gene family, and reads without a unique V-gene family were dropped. As a way to deal with suspected cross-contamination and a sequencing artifact, a later analysis dropped roughly 600 nucleotide sequences that were highly shared and had low generation probability. In a later analysis, a clonal expansion index was calculated for each public chain from normalized within-repertoire ranks of inferred template counts. Generation probabilities in a later analysis came from a VDJ recombination model fitted to out-of-frame rearrangements, and those results were checked against IGoR. Hypergeometric tests were used in a later analysis to score TCR-TCR, TCR-HLA and TCR-CMV co-occurrence, with a repertoire-size bias correction applied to the TCR pairs. A later analysis estimated false discovery rates by permuting HLA or CMV assignments 20 times. In a later analysis, co-occurring TCRs were grouped using DBSCAN, and TCRdist sequence similarity was added for clustering within HLA-allele-positive subsets. Co-occurrence clustering excluded repertoires with fewer than 30,000 or more than 120,000 public chains, plus five with anomalous nucleotide sharing. TCRdb obtained this table from immuneACCESS and retained in-frame rearrangements with V and J assigned. These tables miss some clones; where compared with another copy, unresolved V genes account for less than half of the shortfall, and the remainder is unexplained. V, J and clone size are taken as reported in that table, and D and trimming were inferred from the DNA itself. This sample holds roughly 100,000 clones; about 80% were observed only once. 11% of the sample comes from the top ten.

Remarks on this clone: What this receptor recognizes is not known. It has no much larger one-base neighbor in the sample; base qualities were not kept.

The cohort consisted of hundreds of healthy bone marrow donors. All cohort members were sampled while nominally healthy, although unrecorded immune exposures were likely present. The donor was CMV seropositive and was included in the group of some 290 seropositive cohort members. Every donor gave a peripheral blood sample, and the peripheral blood mononuclear cells from that sample were used for TCR beta sequencing. Genomic DNA was extracted from the blood cell samples with the Qiagen DNeasy Blood Extraction Kit. The source material was PBMCs. The rearrangement joined TRBV27 to TRBJ1-2; 5 matching bases give a weak D call of TRBD1. This receptor was identified in a young man in good health and CMV-seropositive. In nucleotide form, the sequence is TGTGCCAGCAGCGGAGGGGCCCTCTGGGACTATGGCTACACCTTC. Its protein is CASSGGALWDYGYTF.